This T cell receptor (beta chain) stems from a study of T cell responses to AZD1222 COVID-19 vaccine. Regarding the study as a whole: Repertoire sampling was restricted to post-peak T cell response timepoints.

Method: immunoSEQ multiplex PCR; TCRdb's copy keeps in-frame clones and lacks some. The sample has 150,000 or so clones, 90% to 95% seen once. Remarks on this clone: The antigen is unknown.

V dropped 3 bases and J dropped 6; count of bases not matched to a gene: 13. Germline CDR1 MNHEY, CDR2 SMNVEV (reference sequence). The CDR3 sequence is 16 residues long. The rearrangement links TRBV27 to TRBJ2-7; TRBD1 matches 8 bases. This specimen was peripheral blood, taken on day 0 of AZD1222 vaccination. This clonotype originated in an adult in good health. CDR3 amino acids: CASSFLGQGLKFEQYF. The CDR3 DNA follows: TGTGCCAGCAGTTTTCTTGGACAGGGTCTAAAGTTCGAGCAGTACTTC.